Listed below are T cell receptor beta chains from one sample, sequenced in a study of CD8+ T cells in alopecia areata. Only in-frame clones appear in the TCRdb table, and some are missing; sequencing was by immunoSEQ multiplex PCR. The data hold more than 90,000 clones, with roughly three fifths observed a single time. Sequencing used CD8+ T cells sorted from blood, obtained at roughly week 55, from a patient treated with tofacitinib. The receptors derive from a human donor with alopecia areata. Each CDR3 is given with its conserved first and last residue. The D gene is left open where the match is weak. A clone size is listed for some rows: how often the clone was seen (once, few, many), or a class if it is expanded.

size,V,J,D,DNA,CDR3
-,TRBV2,TRBJ1-2,-,TGTGCCAGCAGCAAGGGTAACGGCTACACCTTC,CASSKGNGYTF
-,TRBV30,TRBJ2-7,-,TGTGCCTGGAGTGCGGGACACCATTCCTACGAGCAGTACTTC,CAWSAGHHSYEQYF
few,TRBV29-1,TRBJ2-7,TRBD1,TGCAGCGTTGGGACAGGGAAGAACGAGCAGTACTTC,CSVGTGKNEQYF
-,TRBV11-2,TRBJ2-3,TRBD1,TGTGCCAGCAGCCTCCGGGACAGGGGTACAGATACGCAGTATTTT,CASSLRDRGTDTQYF
-,TRBV12-5,TRBJ1-1,-,TGTGCTAGTGGTTTGGTACCCTCCGGGACACTTTTGGAGAACACTGAAGCTTTCTTT,CASGLVPSGTLLENTEAFF
-,TRBV13,TRBJ2-7,-,TGTGCCAGCAGCTTTGGAGAATACGAGCAGTACTTC,CASSFGEYEQYF
few,TRBV27,TRBJ1-2,-,TGTGCCAGCAGTTTGGGTTGGGGGGATGGCTACACCTTC,CASSLGWGDGYTF
-,TRBV30,TRBJ1-4,-,TGTGCCTGCGTTTTTCCTGCACCCGCAGGGGAAAAACTGTTTTTT,CACVFPAPAGEKLFF
few,TRBV30,TRBJ2-5,TRBD1,TGTGCCTGGAGTGAATCGACAGGGCTTCTCGAGACCCAGTACTTC,CAWSESTGLLETQYF
-,TRBV27,TRBJ2-3,TRBD1,TGTGCCAGCAGCCTCGTTTGGGCAGGGGGTACAGATACGCAGTATTTT,CASSLVWAGGTDTQYF
few,TRBV7-2,TRBJ1-2,-,TGTGCCAGCAGCTTAGGCAAGGGTACTCATAACTATGGCTACACCTTC,CASSLGKGTHNYGYTF
few,TRBV7-9,TRBJ2-3,-,TGTGCCAGCAGCCCAAACACAGATACGCAGTATTTT,CASSPNTDTQYF
-,TRBV5-6,TRBJ2-2,-,TGTGCCAGCAGCTGGGGTAGCACCGGGGAGCTGTTTTTT,CASSWGSTGELFF
few,TRBV19,TRBJ1-1,-,TGTGCCAGTGGATTTGTGAACACTGAAGCTTTCTTT,CASGFVNTEAFF
-,TRBV2,TRBJ2-3,TRBD2,TGTGCCAGCAGGGGACTACAAGGCACAGATACGCAGTATTTT,CASRGLQGTDTQYF
-,TRBV6-5,TRBJ1-1,TRBD1,TGTGCCAGCAGTTACGGACAGGGGAACACTGAAGCTTTCTTT,CASSYGQGNTEAFF
-,TRBV7-9,TRBJ2-5,-,TGTGCCAGCAGCTTTTCCAGCCAAGAGACCCAGTACTTC,CASSFSSQETQYF
-,TRBV30,TRBJ1-1,-,TGTGCCTGGGGTCTGAGCACTGAAGCTTTCTTT,CAWGLSTEAFF
-,TRBV6-5,TRBJ1-1,-,TGTGCCAGCAGTTACGATGGGGGAGGTTGGACTGAAGCTTTCTTT,CASSYDGGGWTEAFF
-,TRBV4-1,TRBJ1-5,-,TGTGCCAGCAGCCCAGCGGGCGGGGAAGGGTATCAGCCCCAGCATTTT,CASSPAGGEGYQPQHF
-,TRBV7-2,TRBJ1-1,-,TGTGCCAGCAGCAATCGGGACACCCAGAACACTGAAGCTTTCTTT,CASSNRDTQNTEAFF
-,TRBV7-9,TRBJ2-5,-,TGTGCCAGCAGCCCCCCGCTGGAGTGGGAGACCCAGTACTTC,CASSPPLEWETQYF
once,TRBV4-2,TRBJ2-7,-,TGTGCCAGCAGCCAATATGGGGGGCCCGGATCAAGCTCCTACGAGCAGTACTTC,CASSQYGGPGSSSYEQYF
-,TRBV2,TRBJ1-5,TRBD1,TGTGCCAGCAGTGAAGGGACAGGGGGCCGAAGGCCCCAGCATTTT,CASSEGTGGRRPQHF
few,TRBV10-3,TRBJ2-7,-,TGTGCCATCAGTGAGTTAGGGTGGCGGAGCTCCTACGAGCAGTACTTC,CAISELGWRSSYEQYF
-,TRBV7-2,TRBJ2-2,TRBD2,TGTGCCAGCAGTCCCGGGACTAGGACCGGGGAGCTGTTTTTT,CASSPGTRTGELFF
-,TRBV4-2,TRBJ1-5,-,TGTGCCAGCAGCCCACACCAGACAGCGGCGGAGCCCCAGCATTTT,CASSPHQTAAEPQHF
-,TRBV18,TRBJ1-5,-,TGTGCCAGCTCGCAACAGGGACACAATCAGCCCCAGCATTTT,CASSQQGHNQPQHF
few,TRBV29-1,TRBJ2-7,TRBD1,TGCAGCGTACGCGACAGGGATAATTCCTACGAGCAGTACTTC,CSVRDRDNSYEQYF
-,TRBV7-6,TRBJ2-1,TRBD1,TGTGCCAGCAGCTTCGCCACCCTGGACAGGGGATTAATGGGCTCCTACAATGAGCAGTTCTTC,CASSFATLDRGLMGSYNEQFF
few,TRBV19,TRBJ1-1,-,TGTGCCAGTAGTATTAAGACAGTGGGGAACACTGAAGCTTTCTTT,CASSIKTVGNTEAFF
-,TRBV2,TRBJ1-5,-,TGTGCCAGCACGTCTAGGGGTCAGCCCCAGCATTTT,CASTSRGQPQHF
-,TRBV27,TRBJ2-5,TRBD1,TGTGCCAGCAGTGGACAGGGCCCGTACCAAGAGACCCAGTACTTC,CASSGQGPYQETQYF
-,TRBV6-1,TRBJ1-2,-,TGTGCCAGCAGTGAAGTCGCGGTGGGGAAGGCTGGCTACACCTTC,CASSEVAVGKAGYTF
-,TRBV28,TRBJ1-4,-,TGTGCCAGCAGTTTTGCGCCTCTCGGTGAAAAACTGTTTTTT,CASSFAPLGEKLFF
few,TRBV5-1,TRBJ1-4,TRBD1,TGCGCCAGCAGCCCGGACAGGGGAATTGATGATGAAAAACTGTTTTTT,CASSPDRGIDDEKLFF
-,TRBV2,TRBJ2-7,TRBD1,TGTGCCACCCTCGGGACAGGGGGCTCCTACGAGCAGTACTTC,CATLGTGGSYEQYF
-,TRBV7-8,TRBJ2-1,-,TGTGCCAGCAGCTCCCTGGGGGGCATTTTCTTC,CASSSLGGIFF
-,TRBV19,TRBJ1-4,-,TGTGCCAGTAGTATTGGTGAAAAACTGTTTTTT,CASSIGEKLFF
-,TRBV30,TRBJ1-2,TRBD1,TGTGCCGGGGACAGGGGGCGCGATGGCTACACCTTC,CAGDRGRDGYTF
few,TRBV7-8,TRBJ1-6,TRBD1,TGTGCCAGCAGCCGGGACAGGGGAAATTCACCCCTCCACTTT,CASSRDRGNSPLHF
-,TRBV7-2,TRBJ2-7,TRBD2,TGTGCCAGCAGCCCCCTAGCGGGGGGGCCCTACGAGCAGTACTTC,CASSPLAGGPYEQYF
-,TRBV5-1,TRBJ2-7,TRBD2,TGCGCCAGCAGGACTAGCGGGTACGAGCAGTACTTC,CASRTSGYEQYF
few,TRBV9,TRBJ1-2,-,TGTGCCAGCAGCGTAGTTGGCTATGGCTACACCTTC,CASSVVGYGYTF
many,TRBV27,TRBJ2-7,TRBD2,TGTGCCAGCAGTGCCTGGGACTACCCCTACGAGCAGTACTTC,CASSAWDYPYEQYF
few,TRBV25-1,TRBJ1-5,-,TGTGCCAGCAGTGATGGTAGCAATCAGCCCCAGCATTTT,CASSDGSNQPQHF